The rows below give T cell receptor beta chains drawn from one sample of a study of blood T cell repertoires in COVID-19. Libraries were prepared by immunoSEQ multiplex PCR; TCRdb keeps only in-frame clonotypes and omits some of them. Among roughly 92,000 clones listed, roughly 84% were seen once. Specimen: peripheral blood. Receptors originate from an elderly woman with acute or convalescent COVID-19. Both conserved end residues are part of each CDR3. D genes are given only for firm matches. Rows may omit the clone size; those that give it use once, few, many or a size class.

V gene,J gene,clone size,D gene,CDR3 DNA,CDR3 protein
TRBV7-2,TRBJ1-1,NA,NA,TGTGCCAGCAGCTTAGCGCAGGGTGATGAAGCTTTCTTT,CASSLAQGDEAFF
TRBV27,TRBJ1-4,once,NA,TGTGCCAGCAGAACCCGGATCGAGGCGGCTAATGAAAAACTGTTTTTT,CASRTRIEAANEKLFF
TRBV13,TRBJ1-6,NA,TRBD1,TGTGCCAGCAGCTTAGGGGGACAGGGGAATTCACCCCTCCACTTT,CASSLGGQGNSPLHF
TRBV7-2,TRBJ2-2,once,TRBD1,TGTGCCAGCCGACGACAGGGAGTAGGTGGGGGTAACACCGGGGAGCTGTTTTTT,CASRRQGVGGGNTGELFF
TRBV6-5,TRBJ1-5,NA,NA,TGTGCCGCCACTTTAGACAGAAACAATCAGCCCCAGCATTTT,CAATLDRNNQPQHF
TRBV29-1,TRBJ2-7,NA,NA,TGCAGCGTTGAAACCCCAGGGGCCGACTACGAGCAGTACTTC,CSVETPGADYEQYF
TRBV7-2,TRBJ2-4,once,TRBD1,TGTGCCAGCAGCTTAGCGCCCGGGACAGTCCATACCAAAAACATTCAGTACTTC,CASSLAPGTVHTKNIQYF
TRBV21-1,TRBJ1-5,NA,NA,TGTGCCAGCAGCAACGGAACAGGGGGCTATTATAGCAATCAGCCCCAGCATTTT,CASSNGTGGYYSNQPQHF
TRBV19,TRBJ1-5,NA,TRBD1,TGTGCCAGTAGTATAGGACAGTGGAGACAGGGGGGCAATCAGCCCCAGCATTTT,CASSIGQWRQGGNQPQHF
TRBV5-1,TRBJ1-6,NA,TRBD1,TGCGCCAGCAGCTTGGGACAGGGAAGGCCGAGCTCCTATAATTCACCCCTCCACTTT,CASSLGQGRPSSYNSPLHF
TRBV30,TRBJ1-5,NA,TRBD1,TGTGCCTGCAGACGGACAGGGGTTGATCAGCCCCAGCATTTT,CACRRTGVDQPQHF
TRBV7-9,TRBJ1-6,NA,TRBD1,TGTGCCAGCACCCCGGACAGGGTGATGTCACCCCTCCACTTT,CASTPDRVMSPLHF
TRBV5-1,TRBJ2-5,NA,TRBD2,TGCGCCAGCAGGAGGACTAGCGAGGCGGAGACCCAGTACTTC,CASRRTSEAETQYF
TRBV19,TRBJ2-3,NA,TRBD1,TGTGCCAGTAGCGACAGGGGCACAGATACGCAGTATTTT,CASSDRGTDTQYF
TRBV16,TRBJ2-7,NA,NA,TGTGCCAGCAGCCAATCCCGCGAGCAGTACTTC,CASSQSREQYF
TRBV5-1,TRBJ1-5,NA,NA,TGCGCCAGCAGCTTGGGTAACAATCAGCCCCAGCATTTT,CASSLGNNQPQHF
TRBV11-2,TRBJ2-1,NA,NA,TGTGCCAGCAGCTTAGCTAGGGGAGGTGAGCAGTTCTTC,CASSLARGGEQFF
TRBV9,TRBJ1-6,NA,NA,TGTGCCAGCAGCGTAGAGGCAGGGGTCAATTCACCCCTCCACTTT,CASSVEAGVNSPLHF
TRBV5-1,TRBJ2-1,NA,NA,TGCGCCAGCAGCGCCGGACAGTACAATGAGCAGTTCTTC,CASSAGQYNEQFF
TRBV5-6,TRBJ2-3,NA,NA,TGTGCCAGCAGCTTATTATCGGGGGTTAGCACAGATACGCAGTATTTT,CASSLLSGVSTDTQYF
TRBV7-2,TRBJ1-3,few,NA,TGTGCCAGCAGCTTAGAGGGGCTCTCTGGAAACACCATATATTTT,CASSLEGLSGNTIYF
TRBV6-5,TRBJ2-7,NA,TRBD2,TGTGCCAGCAGTCCTAGGACTAGCGGCACCTACGAGCAGTACTTC,CASSPRTSGTYEQYF
TRBV24-1,TRBJ2-2,NA,NA,TGTGCCACCAGTGATCCGACACGAGACACCGGGGAGCTGTTTTTT,CATSDPTRDTGELFF
TRBV24-1,TRBJ1-5,NA,TRBD1,TGTGCCACCAGGGGGGAACGAGGGACAGGGAATGTCAATCAGCCCCAGCATTTT,CATRGERGTGNVNQPQHF
TRBV6-5,TRBJ1-3,NA,NA,TGTGCCAGTAACAGGGACTACTCTGGAAACACCATATATTTT,CASNRDYSGNTIYF
TRBV5-1,TRBJ2-2,NA,NA,TGCGCCAGCAGCTTACAGGGAAGGGTAGAGGAGCTGTTTTTT,CASSLQGRVEELFF
TRBV10-3,TRBJ2-6,NA,TRBD1,TGTGCCATCGGCGGGGACAGGGGGCTCTCTGGGGCCAACGTCCTGACTTTC,CAIGGDRGLSGANVLTF
TRBV19,TRBJ1-1,few,NA,TGTGCCAGCCAGCAGACCCAACACAGGTTCGTGAACACTGAAGCTTTCTTT,CASQQTQHRFVNTEAFF
TRBV6-5,TRBJ2-3,once,NA,TGTGCCAGCAGTTTGACAGTCACAGATACGCAGTATTTT,CASSLTVTDTQYF
TRBV7-2,TRBJ2-7,NA,TRBD2,TGTGCCAGCAGGACGGGGGGGTCCTCCTACGAGCAGTACTTC,CASRTGGSSYEQYF
TRBV2,TRBJ2-2,NA,TRBD2,TGTGCCAGCAGGCTACTAGCGGGAAACACCGGGGAGCTGTTTTTT,CASRLLAGNTGELFF
TRBV6-6,TRBJ2-1,NA,NA,TGTGCCAGCAGTTACGTGACGGGAGTTGGAGCCAATGAGCAGTTCTTC,CASSYVTGVGANEQFF
TRBV3-1/TRBV3-2,TRBJ2-7,NA,TRBD2,TGTGCCAGCAGCCCGTCACTAGCGACGTCGGGCGAGCAGTACTTC,CASSPSLATSGEQYF
TRBV7-2,TRBJ1-3,NA,NA,TGTGCCAGCAGCTTAGATCGGGGTGCTGGAAACACCATATATTTT,CASSLDRGAGNTIYF
TRBV6-6,TRBJ1-6,once,NA,TGTGCCAGCAGTGCACGGTCCCTTGTCCACTTT,CASSARSLVHF
TRBV24-1,TRBJ1-2,NA,NA,TGTGCCACCAGTGATTTGACAGGTAACTATGGCTACACCTTC,CATSDLTGNYGYTF
TRBV19,TRBJ2-1,NA,NA,TGTGCCAGTAGTATAGGGAGGGGTTCGCTTGTTGAGCAGTTCTTC,CASSIGRGSLVEQFF
TRBV6-5,TRBJ1-3,once,NA,TGTGCCAGCAGTCCACAAGGAGGGGTGAACACCATATATTTT,CASSPQGGVNTIYF
TRBV27,TRBJ1-5,NA,TRBD1,TGTGCCAGCAGTCCAGGGACAGGGCTATTAGGCAATCAGCCCCAGCATTTT,CASSPGTGLLGNQPQHF
TRBV2,TRBJ2-3,NA,TRBD2,TGTGCCAGCACCCAGCGGGACTACAGCACAGATACGCAGTATTTT,CASTQRDYSTDTQYF
TRBV7-3,TRBJ2-2,NA,TRBD1,TGTGCCAGCAGCTTACGAGGGGGCGAGACCGGGGAGCTGTTTTTT,CASSLRGGETGELFF
TRBV6-5,TRBJ2-7,NA,NA,TGTGCCAGCCTCTTCGGACGGGGCTCCTACGAGCAGTACTTC,CASLFGRGSYEQYF